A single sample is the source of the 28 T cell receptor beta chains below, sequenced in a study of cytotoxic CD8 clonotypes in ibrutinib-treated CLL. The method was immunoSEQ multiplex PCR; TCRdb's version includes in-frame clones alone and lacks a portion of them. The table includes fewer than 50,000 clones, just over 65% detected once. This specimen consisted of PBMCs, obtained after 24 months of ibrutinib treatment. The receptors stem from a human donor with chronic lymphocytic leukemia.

CDR3 coding DNA: TGTGCCAGCAGCTTGGGCTCGGCGGGTTCCGAGCAGTACTTC. This codes for CASSLGSAGSEQYF. The chain recombines TRBV5-4 with TRBJ2-7, with a tentative D call TRBD2 (5 bases). This CDR3 region has 14 residues. Trimming took off 0 bases at V and 6 bases at J, with 13 bases between the two ends. Germline values: CDR1 SGHNT, CDR2 YYREEE (reference sequence).

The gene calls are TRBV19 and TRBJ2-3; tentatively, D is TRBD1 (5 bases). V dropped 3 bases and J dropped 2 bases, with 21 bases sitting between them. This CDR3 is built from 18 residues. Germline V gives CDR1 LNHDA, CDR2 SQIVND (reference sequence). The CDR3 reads CASSIGRGRGYDTDTQYF. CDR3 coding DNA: TGTGCCAGTAGTATTGGACGCGGAAGGGGCTACGACACAGATACGCAGTATTTT.

As DNA, the CDR3 is TGTGCCATCAGTGGCTCCTACGAGCAGTACTTC. This translates into CAISGSYEQYF. The J gene is TRBJ2-7, the V gene TRBV10-3; D is uncertain. V lost 4 bases and J lost 0, with 1 base in between. The germline CDR1 and CDR2 sequences are ENHRY and SYGVKD. This CDR3 is built from 11 residues.

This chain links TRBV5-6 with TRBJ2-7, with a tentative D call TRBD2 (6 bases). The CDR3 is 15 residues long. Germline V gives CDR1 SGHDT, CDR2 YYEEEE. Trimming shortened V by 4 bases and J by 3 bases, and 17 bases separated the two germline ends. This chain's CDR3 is CASSLLAEGLYEQYF. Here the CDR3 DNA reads TGTGCCAGCAGCCTCTTAGCGGAGGGACTCTACGAGCAGTACTTC.

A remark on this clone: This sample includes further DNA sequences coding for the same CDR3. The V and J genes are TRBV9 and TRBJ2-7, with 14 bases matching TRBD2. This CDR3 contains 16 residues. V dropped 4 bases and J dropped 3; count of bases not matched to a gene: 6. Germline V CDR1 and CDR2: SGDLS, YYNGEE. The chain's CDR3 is CASSPTGLAGDYEQYF. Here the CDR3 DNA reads TGTGCCAGCAGCCCGACGGGACTAGCGGGAGACTACGAGCAGTACTTC.

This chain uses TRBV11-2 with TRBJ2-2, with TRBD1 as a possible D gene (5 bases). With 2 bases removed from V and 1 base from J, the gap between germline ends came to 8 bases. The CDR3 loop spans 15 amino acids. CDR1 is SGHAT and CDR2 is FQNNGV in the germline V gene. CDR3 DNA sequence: TGTGCCAGCAGCTTATTTACAGGGAACACCGGGGAGCTGTTTTTT. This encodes CASSLFTGNTGELFF.

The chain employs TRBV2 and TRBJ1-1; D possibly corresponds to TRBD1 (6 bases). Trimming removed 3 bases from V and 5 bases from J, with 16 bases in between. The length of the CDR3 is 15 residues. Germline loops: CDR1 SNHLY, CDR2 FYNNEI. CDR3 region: CASSDGGGLRTEAFF. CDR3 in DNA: TGTGCCAGCAGTGATGGGGGGGGCTTGAGGACTGAAGCTTTCTTT.

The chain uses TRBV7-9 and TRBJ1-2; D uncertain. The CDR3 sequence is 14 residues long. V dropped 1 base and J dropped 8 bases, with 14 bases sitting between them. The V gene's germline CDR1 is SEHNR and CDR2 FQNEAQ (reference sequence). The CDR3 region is CASSLVLESQGYTF. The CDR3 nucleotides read TGTGCCAGCAGCTTAGTCCTCGAAAGCCAGGGCTACACCTTC.

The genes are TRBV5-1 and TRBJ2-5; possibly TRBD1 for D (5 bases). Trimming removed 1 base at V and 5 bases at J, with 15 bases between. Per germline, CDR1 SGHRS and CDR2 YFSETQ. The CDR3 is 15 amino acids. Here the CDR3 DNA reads TGCGCCAGCAGCTTGCAGGGTAGGGGCGAGGAGACCCAGTACTTC. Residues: CASSLQGRGEETQYF.

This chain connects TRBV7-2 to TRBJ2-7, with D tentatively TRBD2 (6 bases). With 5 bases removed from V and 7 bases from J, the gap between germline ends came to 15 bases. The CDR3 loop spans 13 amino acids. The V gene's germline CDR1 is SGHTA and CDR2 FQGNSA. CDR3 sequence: CASSPGTPGEQYF. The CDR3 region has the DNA TGTGCCAGCAGCCCAGGGACTCCCGGGGAGCAGTACTTC.

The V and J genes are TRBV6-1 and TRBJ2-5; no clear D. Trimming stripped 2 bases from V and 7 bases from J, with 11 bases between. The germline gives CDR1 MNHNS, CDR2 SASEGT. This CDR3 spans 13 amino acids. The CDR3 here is CASSEPPLGTQYF. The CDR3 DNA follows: TGTGCCAGCAGTGAACCTCCCCTGGGGACCCAGTACTTC.

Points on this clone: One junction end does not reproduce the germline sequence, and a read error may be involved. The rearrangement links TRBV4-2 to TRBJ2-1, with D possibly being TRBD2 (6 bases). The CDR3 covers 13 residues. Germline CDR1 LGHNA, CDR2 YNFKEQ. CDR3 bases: TGTGCCAGCAGCCAAGGAGGCACTAGCTTGAGTCTCTTC. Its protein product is CASSQGGTSLSLF.

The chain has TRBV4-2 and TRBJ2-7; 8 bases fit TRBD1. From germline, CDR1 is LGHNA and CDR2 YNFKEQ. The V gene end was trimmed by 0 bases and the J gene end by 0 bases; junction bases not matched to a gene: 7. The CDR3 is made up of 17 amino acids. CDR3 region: CASSQELWTGSSYEQYF. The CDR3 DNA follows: TGTGCCAGCAGCCAAGAGTTATGGACAGGGAGCTCCTACGAGCAGTACTTC.

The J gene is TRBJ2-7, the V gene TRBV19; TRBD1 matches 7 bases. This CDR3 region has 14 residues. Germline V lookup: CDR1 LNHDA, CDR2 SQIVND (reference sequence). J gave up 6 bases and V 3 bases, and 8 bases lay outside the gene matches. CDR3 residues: CASSISGGVSEQYF. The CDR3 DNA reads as TGTGCCAGTAGTATTTCAGGGGGAGTCTCCGAGCAGTACTTC.

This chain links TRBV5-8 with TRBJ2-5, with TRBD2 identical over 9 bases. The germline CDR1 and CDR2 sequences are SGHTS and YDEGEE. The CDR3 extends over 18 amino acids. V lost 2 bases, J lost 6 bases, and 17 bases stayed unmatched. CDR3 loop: CASSLNLPVAGDRKTQYF. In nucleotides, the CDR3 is TGTGCCAGCAGCTTAAACCTCCCGGTAGCGGGAGATCGAAAGACCCAGTACTTC.

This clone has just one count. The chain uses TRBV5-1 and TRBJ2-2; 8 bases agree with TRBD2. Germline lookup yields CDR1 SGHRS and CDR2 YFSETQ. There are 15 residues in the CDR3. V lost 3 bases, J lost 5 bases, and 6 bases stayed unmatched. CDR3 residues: CASSYFLAGTGELFF. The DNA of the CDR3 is TGCGCCAGCAGCTACTTCCTAGCGGGTACCGGGGAGCTGTTTTTT.

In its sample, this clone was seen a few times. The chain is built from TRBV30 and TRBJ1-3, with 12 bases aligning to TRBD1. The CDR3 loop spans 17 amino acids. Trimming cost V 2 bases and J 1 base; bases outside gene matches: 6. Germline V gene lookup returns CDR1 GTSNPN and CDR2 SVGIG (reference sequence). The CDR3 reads CAWSKGQGARSGNTIYF. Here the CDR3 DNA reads TGTGCCTGGAGTAAGGGACAGGGGGCGCGATCTGGAAACACCATATATTTT.

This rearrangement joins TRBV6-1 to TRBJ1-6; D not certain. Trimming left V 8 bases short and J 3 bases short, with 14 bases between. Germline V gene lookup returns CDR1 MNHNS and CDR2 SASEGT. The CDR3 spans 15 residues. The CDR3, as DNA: TGTGCCAGCGGAGGGATGACATTCTATAATTCACCCCTCCACTTT. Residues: CASGGMTFYNSPLHF.

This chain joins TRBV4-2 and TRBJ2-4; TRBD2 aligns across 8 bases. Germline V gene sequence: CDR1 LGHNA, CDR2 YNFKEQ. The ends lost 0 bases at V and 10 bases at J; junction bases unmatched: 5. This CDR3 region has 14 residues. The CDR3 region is CASSQDPRGGIQYF. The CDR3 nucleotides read TGTGCCAGCAGCCAAGATCCCCGGGGGGGAATTCAGTACTTC.

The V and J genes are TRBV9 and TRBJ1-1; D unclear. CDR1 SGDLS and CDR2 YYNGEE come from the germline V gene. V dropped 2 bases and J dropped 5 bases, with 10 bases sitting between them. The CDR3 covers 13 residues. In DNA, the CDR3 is TGTGCCAGCAGCGTTTTTGCGGGGACTGAAGCTTTCTTT. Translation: CASSVFAGTEAFF. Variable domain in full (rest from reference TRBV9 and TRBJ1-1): DSGVTQTPKHLITATGQRVTLRCSPRSGDLSVYWYQQSLDQGLQFLIQYYNGEERAKGNILERFSAQQFPDLHSELNLSSLELGDSALYFCASSVFAGTEAFFGQGTRLTVV.

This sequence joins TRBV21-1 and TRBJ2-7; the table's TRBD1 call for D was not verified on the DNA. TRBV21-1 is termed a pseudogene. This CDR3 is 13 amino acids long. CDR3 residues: CASSKGRVDEQYF. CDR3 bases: TGTGCCAGCAGCAAAGGCAGGGTGGACGAGCAGTACTTC.

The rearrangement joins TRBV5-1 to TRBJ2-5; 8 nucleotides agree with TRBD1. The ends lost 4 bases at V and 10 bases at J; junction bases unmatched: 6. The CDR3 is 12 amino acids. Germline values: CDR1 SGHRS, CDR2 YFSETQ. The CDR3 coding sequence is TGCGCCAGCAGCCCCAGGGGGCAGGACCAGTACTTC. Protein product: CASSPRGQDQYF. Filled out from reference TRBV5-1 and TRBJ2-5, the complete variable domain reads KAGVTQTPRYLIKTRGQQVTLSCSPISGHRSVSWYQQTPGQGLQFLFEYFSETQRNKGNFPGRFSGRQFSNSRSEMNVSTLELGDSALYLCASSPRGQDQYFGPGTRLLVL.

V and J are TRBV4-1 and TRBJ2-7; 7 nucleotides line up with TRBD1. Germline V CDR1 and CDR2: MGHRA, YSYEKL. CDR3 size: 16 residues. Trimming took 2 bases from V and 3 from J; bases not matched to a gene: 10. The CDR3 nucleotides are TGCGCCAGCAGCCAATCCGGACAGGTTCTCCTCTACGAGCAGTACTTC. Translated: CASSQSGQVLLYEQYF.

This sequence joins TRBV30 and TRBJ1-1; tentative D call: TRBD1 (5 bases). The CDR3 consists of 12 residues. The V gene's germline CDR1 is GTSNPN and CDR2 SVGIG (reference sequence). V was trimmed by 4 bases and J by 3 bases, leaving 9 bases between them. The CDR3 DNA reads TGTGCCTGGACTGACAGTTACACTGAAGCTTTCTTT. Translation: CAWTDSYTEAFF.

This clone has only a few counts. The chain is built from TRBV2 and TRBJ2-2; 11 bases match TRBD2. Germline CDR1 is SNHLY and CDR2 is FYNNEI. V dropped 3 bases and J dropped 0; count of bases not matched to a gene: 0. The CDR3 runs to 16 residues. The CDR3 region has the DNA TGTGCCAGCAGTGAGGGACTAGCGGCGAACACCGGGGAGCTGTTTTTT. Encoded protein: CASSEGLAANTGELFF.

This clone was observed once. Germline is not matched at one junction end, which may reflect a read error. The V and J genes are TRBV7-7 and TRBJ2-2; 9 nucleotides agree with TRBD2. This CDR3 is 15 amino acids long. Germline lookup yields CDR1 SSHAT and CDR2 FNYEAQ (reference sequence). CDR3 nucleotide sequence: TGTGCTAGCAGCCGGACTAGCGAGAACACCGGGGAGCTGTTTTTT. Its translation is CASSRTSENTGELFF.

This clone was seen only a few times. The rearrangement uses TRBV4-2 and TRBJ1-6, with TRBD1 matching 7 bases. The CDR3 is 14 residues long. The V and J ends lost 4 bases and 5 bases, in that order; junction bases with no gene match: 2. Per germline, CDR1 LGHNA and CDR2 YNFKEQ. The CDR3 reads CASSPGQDNSPLHF. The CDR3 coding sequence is TGTGCCAGCAGCCCTGGACAGGATAATTCACCCCTCCACTTT.

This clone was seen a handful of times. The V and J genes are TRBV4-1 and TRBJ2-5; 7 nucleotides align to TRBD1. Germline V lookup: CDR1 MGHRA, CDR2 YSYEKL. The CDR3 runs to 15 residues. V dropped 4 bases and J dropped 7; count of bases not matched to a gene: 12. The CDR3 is CASSPRAGGEGTQYF. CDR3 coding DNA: TGCGCCAGCAGCCCTCGAGCAGGGGGAGAAGGGACCCAGTACTTC.